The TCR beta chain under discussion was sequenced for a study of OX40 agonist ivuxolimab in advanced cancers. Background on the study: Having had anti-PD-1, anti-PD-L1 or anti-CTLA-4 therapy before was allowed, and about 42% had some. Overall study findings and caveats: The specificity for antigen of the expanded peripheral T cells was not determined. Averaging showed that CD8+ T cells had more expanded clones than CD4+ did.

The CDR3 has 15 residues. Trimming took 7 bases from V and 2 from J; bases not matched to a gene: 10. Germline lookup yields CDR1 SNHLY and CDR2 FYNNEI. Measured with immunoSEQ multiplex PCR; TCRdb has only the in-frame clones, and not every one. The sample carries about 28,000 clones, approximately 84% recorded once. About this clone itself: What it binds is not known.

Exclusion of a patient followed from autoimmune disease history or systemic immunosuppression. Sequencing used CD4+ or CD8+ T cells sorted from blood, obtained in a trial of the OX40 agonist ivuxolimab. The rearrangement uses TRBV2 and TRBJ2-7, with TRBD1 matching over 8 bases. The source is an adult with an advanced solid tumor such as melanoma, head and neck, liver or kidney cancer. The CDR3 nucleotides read TGTGCCAGCACTTCTCGACAGGGGAACCCCTACGAGCAGTACTTC. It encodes CASTSRQGNPYEQYF.